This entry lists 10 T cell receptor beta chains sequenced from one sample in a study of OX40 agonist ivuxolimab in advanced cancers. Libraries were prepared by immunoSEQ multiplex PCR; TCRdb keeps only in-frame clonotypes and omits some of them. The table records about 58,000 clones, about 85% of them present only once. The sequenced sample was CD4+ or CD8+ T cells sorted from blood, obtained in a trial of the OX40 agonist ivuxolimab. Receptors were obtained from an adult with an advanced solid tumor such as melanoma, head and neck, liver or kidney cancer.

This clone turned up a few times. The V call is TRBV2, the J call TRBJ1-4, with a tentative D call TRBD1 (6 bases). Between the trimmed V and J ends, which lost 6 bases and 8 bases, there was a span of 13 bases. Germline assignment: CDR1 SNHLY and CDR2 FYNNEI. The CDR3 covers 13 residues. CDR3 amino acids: CASRVQGNEKLFF. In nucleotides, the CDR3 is TGTGCCAGCAGAGTTCAGGGGAACGAAAAACTGTTTTTT.

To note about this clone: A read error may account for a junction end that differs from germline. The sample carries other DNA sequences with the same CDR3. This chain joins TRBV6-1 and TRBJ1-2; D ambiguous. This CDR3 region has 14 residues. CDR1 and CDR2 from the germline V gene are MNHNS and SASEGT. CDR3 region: CASTLSVGNYGYTF. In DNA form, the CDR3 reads TGTGCCAGCACCCTCTCGGTGGGTAACTATGGATACACCTTC.

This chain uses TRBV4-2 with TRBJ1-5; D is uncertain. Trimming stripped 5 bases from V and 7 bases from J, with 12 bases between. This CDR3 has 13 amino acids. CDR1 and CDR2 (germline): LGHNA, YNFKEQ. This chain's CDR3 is CASSTSGRQPQHF. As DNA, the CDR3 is TGTGCCAGCAGCACCTCGGGTCGCCAGCCCCAGCATTTT.

The chain's CDR3 is CASSQGTGIDRTGIDTQYF. CDR3 coding DNA: TGCGCCAGCAGCCAAGGAACGGGGATAGACAGGACGGGGATAGATACGCAGTATTTT. This chain uses TRBV4-3 with TRBJ2-3, with D perhaps TRBD1 (6 bases). Germline CDR1 reads LGHNA; CDR2 reads YSLEER. V shed 1 base and J shed 5 bases, with 25 bases lying between them. The CDR3 is made up of 19 amino acids.

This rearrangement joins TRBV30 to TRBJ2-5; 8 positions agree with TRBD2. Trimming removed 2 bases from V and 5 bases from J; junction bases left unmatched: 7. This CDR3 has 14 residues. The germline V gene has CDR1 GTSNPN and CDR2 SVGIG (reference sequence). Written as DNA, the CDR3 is TGTGCCTGGAGTACAGCGGGAGTGGGTGAGACCCAGTACTTC. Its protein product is CAWSTAGVGETQYF.

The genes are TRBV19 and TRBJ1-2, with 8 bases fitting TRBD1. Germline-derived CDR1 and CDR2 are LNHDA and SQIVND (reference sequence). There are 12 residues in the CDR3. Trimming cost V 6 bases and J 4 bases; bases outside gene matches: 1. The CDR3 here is CASSDRGYGYTF. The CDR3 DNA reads TGTGCCAGTAGCGACAGGGGCTATGGCTACACCTTC.

CDR3 coding DNA: TGCGCCAGCAGCTTGGAACTAGCCATAAATGAGCAGTTCTTC. This gives the protein CASSLELAINEQFF. The chain joins TRBV5-1 to TRBJ2-1, with a weak D call TRBD2 (6 bases). V lost 0 bases, J lost 7 bases, and 11 bases lay in between. The CDR3 runs to 14 residues. Germline V gives CDR1 SGHRS, CDR2 YFSETQ.

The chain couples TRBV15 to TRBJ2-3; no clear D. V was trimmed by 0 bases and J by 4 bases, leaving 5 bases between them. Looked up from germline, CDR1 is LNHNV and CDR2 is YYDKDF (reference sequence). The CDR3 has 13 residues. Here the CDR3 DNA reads TGTGCCACCAGCAGAGATACAGCAGATACGCAGTATTTT. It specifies CATSRDTADTQYF.

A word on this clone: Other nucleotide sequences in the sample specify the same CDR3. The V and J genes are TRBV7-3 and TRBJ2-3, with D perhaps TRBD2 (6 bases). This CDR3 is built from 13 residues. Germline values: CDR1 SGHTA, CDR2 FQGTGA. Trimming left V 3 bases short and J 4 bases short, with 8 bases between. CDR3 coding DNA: TGTGCCAGCAGCTTGGGGGGTGCAGATACGCAGTATTTT. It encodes CASSLGGADTQYF.

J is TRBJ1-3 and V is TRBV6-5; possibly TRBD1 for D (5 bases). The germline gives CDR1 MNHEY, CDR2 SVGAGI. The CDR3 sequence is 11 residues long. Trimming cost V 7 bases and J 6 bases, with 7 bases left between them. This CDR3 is CASTRENTIYF. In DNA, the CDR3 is TGTGCCAGCACCAGGGAAAACACCATATATTTT.